This passage covers 19 T cell receptor beta chains from one sample sequenced in a study of blood T cell repertoires in COVID-19. The protocol was immunoSEQ multiplex PCR, while the TCRdb copy is restricted to in-frame clones and leaves out a portion. The sample lists around 50,000 clones, more than 80% seen once, with 1.4% in the top ten. Sequencing input: peripheral blood. Receptors were obtained from a man in his fifties or sixties with acute or convalescent COVID-19.

The chain employs TRBV5-1 and TRBJ2-1, with 8 positions matching TRBD2. J gave up 4 bases and V 4 bases, and 4 bases lay outside the gene matches. The germline CDR1 and CDR2 sequences are SGHRS and YFSETQ. CDR3 length equals 14 residues. The CDR3 bases are TGCGCCAGCAGCACGGGACTAGGGTACAATGAGCAGTTCTTC. Residues: CASSTGLGYNEQFF. Variable domain in full (rest from reference TRBV5-1 and TRBJ2-1): KAGVTQTPRYLIKTRGQQVTLSCSPISGHRSVSWYQQTPGQGLQFLFEYFSETQRNKGNFPGRFSGRQFSNSRSEMNVSTLELGDSALYLCASSTGLGYNEQFFGPGTRLTVL.

The rearrangement joins TRBV29-1 to TRBJ1-3; D gene unclear. Per the germline V gene, CDR1 is SQVTM and CDR2 is ANQGSEA. There are 14 residues in the CDR3. Trimming removed 4 bases at V and 0 bases at J, with 10 bases between. The CDR3, as DNA: TGCAGCGTTGCCGGGTCCAGCTCTGGAAACACCATATATTTT. It translates to CSVAGSSSGNTIYF.

The gene calls are TRBV9 and TRBJ2-5, with 7 bases fitting TRBD2. After removal of 4 bases from V and 2 bases from J, the junction contained 5 bases not matched to a gene. CDR3 size: 14 residues. Germline loops: CDR1 SGDLS, CDR2 YYNGEE. The CDR3 reads CASSLGGMQETQYF. CDR3 nucleotide sequence: TGTGCCAGCAGCCTGGGGGGGATGCAAGAGACCCAGTACTTC.

This clone was detected once. The chain combines TRBV5-6 with TRBJ2-2; 8 nucleotides line up with TRBD1. In germline, CDR1 is SGHDT, CDR2 YYEEEE. Germline trimming cut 0 bases from V and 4 bases from J; bases unmatched to any gene: 11. The length of the CDR3 is 18 residues. CDR3 sequence (DNA): TGTGCCAGCAGCTTGGCCGGACGGCAGGGGGCGGTCACCGGGGAGCTGTTTTTT. It specifies CASSLAGRQGAVTGELFF.

This chain links TRBV6-1 with TRBJ1-2; 7 bases agree with TRBD1. The CDR3 length is 13 residues. The J segment lost 7 bases and the V segment lost 3 bases, leaving 5 bases of the junction unmatched. Germline values: CDR1 MNHNS, CDR2 SASEGT. The CDR3 nucleotides are TGTGCCAGCAGTGAGAGGGGACAGTTTGGCTACACCTTC. Encoded protein: CASSERGQFGYTF.

The chain links TRBV19 to TRBJ1-2, with 7 bases aligning to TRBD1. The V gene end was trimmed by 6 bases and the J gene end by 6 bases; junction bases not matched to a gene: 10. The CDR3 has 14 residues. Per the germline V gene, CDR1 is LNHDA and CDR2 is SQIVND (reference sequence). CDR3 in amino acids: CASRLLPGQNGYTF. The CDR3 DNA is TGTGCCAGTAGACTTTTGCCGGGACAGAATGGCTACACCTTC.

The V and J genes are TRBV4-2 and TRBJ1-2; 9 nucleotides line up with TRBD1. This CDR3 spans 17 amino acids. Germline V gene sequence: CDR1 LGHNA, CDR2 YNFKEQ. Losses at the gene ends were 2 bases for V and 4 bases for J; bases not matched to a gene: 11. The CDR3 loop reads CASSQLTGTGNSYGYTF. The CDR3 bases are TGTGCCAGCAGCCAACTCACCGGGACAGGGAACAGCTATGGCTACACCTTC.

The genes are TRBV29-1 and TRBJ1-5; possibly TRBD1 for D (5 bases). V was trimmed by 6 bases and J by 4 bases, leaving 13 bases between them. The CDR3 contains 13 residues. CDR1 is SQVTM and CDR2 is ANQGSEA in the germline V gene. CDR3 sequence reads: CSVGGGTNQPQHF. The CDR3 bases are TGCAGCGTCGGCGGGGGTACGAATCAGCCCCAGCATTTT.

This clone has only a few counts. The chain is built from TRBV2 and TRBJ1-1; 8 nucleotides agree with TRBD1. The V gene's germline CDR1 is SNHLY and CDR2 FYNNEI. V gave up 6 bases and J gave up 6 bases; unmatched junction bases: 6. CDR3 length: 13 amino acids. The DNA of the CDR3 is TGTGCCAGCAGGGACAGGGCTAGACCTGAAGCTTTCTTT. Protein sequence: CASRDRARPEAFF.

This chain joins TRBV6-5 and TRBJ2-1; D is ambiguous. The CDR3 spans 13 residues. CDR1 and CDR2 (germline): MNHEY, SVGAGI. Trimming removed 7 bases from V and 2 bases from J, with 9 bases in between. The CDR3 DNA sequence: TGTGCCAGCAACCCAGGCCCCTACAATGAGCAGTTCTTC. This codes for CASNPGPYNEQFF.

The chain combines TRBV15 with TRBJ2-1; D might be TRBD2 (5 bases). Per the germline V gene, CDR1 is LNHNV and CDR2 is YYDKDF (reference sequence). The CDR3 runs 14 residues. The V end was cut by 9 bases, the J end by 1 base, with 13 bases between. The CDR3 DNA reads as TGTGCCACTCGCCGGGAAGCGTCCTACAATGAGCAGTTCTTC. It codes for CATRREASYNEQFF.

A single count supports this clone. The chain links TRBV4-1 to TRBJ2-2; 11 nucleotides match TRBD1. Germline V lookup: CDR1 MGHRA, CDR2 YSYEKL. V lost 2 bases, J lost 1 base, and 6 bases stayed unmatched. The CDR3 runs 18 residues. CDR3 sequence: CASSQTGTGGRNTGELFF. The CDR3 DNA reads TGCGCCAGCAGCCAAACTGGGACAGGGGGTAGGAACACCGGGGAGCTGTTTTTT.

The chain employs TRBV6-5 and TRBJ1-2; D is possibly TRBD1 (6 bases). V was pared by 7 bases and J by 4 bases, with 16 bases between. The CDR3 is made up of 14 amino acids. Germline loops: CDR1 MNHEY, CDR2 SVGAGI. The DNA for the CDR3 is TGTGCCAGCACGACCCAGGGGATCTTCTATGGCTACACCTTC. Its translation: CASTTQGIFYGYTF.

The rearrangement links TRBV6-5 to TRBJ2-7; no definite D call. The CDR3 is 13 amino acids. V lost 2 bases and J 6 bases, leaving 11 bases between the germline ends. Looked up from germline, CDR1 is MNHEY and CDR2 is SVGAGI. The CDR3 region has the DNA TGTGCCAGCAGTTACAGATCCCCGGGCGAGCAGTACTTC. Translation: CASSYRSPGEQYF.

V gene TRBV7-8 combines with J gene TRBJ1-5; the match to TRBD1 covers 9 bases. Germline-derived CDR1 and CDR2 are SGHVS and FQNEAQ. The J segment lost 4 bases and the V segment lost 1 base, leaving 2 bases of the junction unmatched. The CDR3 spans 15 residues. CDR3 region: CASSLEGTGNQPQHF. CDR3 DNA sequence: TGTGCCAGCAGCTTAGAGGGGACAGGGAATCAGCCCCAGCATTTT.

The V call is TRBV6-2 or TRBV6-3, the J call TRBJ2-7, with D unclear. The CDR3 is made up of 12 amino acids. Trimming removed 5 bases at V and 6 bases at J, with 11 bases between. CDR1 is MNHEY and CDR2 is SVGEGT in the germline V gene. CDR3 nucleotides: TGTGCCAGCAGTGCCCACTATGCCGAGCAGTACTTC. It specifies CASSAHYAEQYF.

The chain carries TRBV11-2 and TRBJ2-7; D perhaps matches TRBD1 (6 bases). Germline lookup yields CDR1 SGHAT and CDR2 FQNNGV. V lost 5 bases and J 6 bases, leaving 14 bases between the germline ends. CDR3 length: 13 residues. DNA for the CDR3: TGTGCCAGCAGCCATACCAGGGGTTTCGAGCAGTACTTC. This codes for CASSHTRGFEQYF.

The chain uses TRBV6-1 and TRBJ2-3, with 12 bases that match TRBD2. Trimming cost V 3 bases and J 6 bases; bases outside gene matches: 13. Germline V gene data show CDR1 as MNHNS and CDR2 as SASEGT. The CDR3 has 18 amino acids. The CDR3 nucleotides are TGTGCCAGCAGTGATCCTCCACCGGGACTAGCGGGCGTTGATACGCAGTATTTT. This gives the protein CASSDPPPGLAGVDTQYF.

This rearrangement joins TRBV28 to TRBJ2-7; D might be TRBD2 (7 bases). The CDR3 length is 14 residues. Per germline, CDR1 MDHEN and CDR2 SYDVKM. Trimming stripped 7 bases from V and 6 bases from J, with 19 bases between. The CDR3, as DNA: TGTGCCAGCACCTGGGCGGGGGCGCGTTTCGAGCAGTACTTC. Amino acid sequence: CASTWAGARFEQYF.